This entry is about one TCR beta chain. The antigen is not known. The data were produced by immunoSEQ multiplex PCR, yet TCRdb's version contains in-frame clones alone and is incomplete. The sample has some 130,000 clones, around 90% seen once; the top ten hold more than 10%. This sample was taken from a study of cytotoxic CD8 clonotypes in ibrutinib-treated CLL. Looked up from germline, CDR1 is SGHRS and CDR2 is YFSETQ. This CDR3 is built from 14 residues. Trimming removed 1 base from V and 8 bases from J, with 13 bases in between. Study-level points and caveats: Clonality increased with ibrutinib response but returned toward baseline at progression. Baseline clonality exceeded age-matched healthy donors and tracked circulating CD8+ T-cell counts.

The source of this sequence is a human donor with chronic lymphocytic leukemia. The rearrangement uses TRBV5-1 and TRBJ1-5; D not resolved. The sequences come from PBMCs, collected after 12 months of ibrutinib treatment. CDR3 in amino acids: CASSLTGGEEPQHF. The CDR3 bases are TGCGCCAGCAGCTTGACCGGCGGCGAGGAGCCCCAGCATTTT.